This TCR beta chain was sequenced in a study of blood T cell repertoires in COVID-19 (dated by TCRdb to about 2020). Regarding the study in general: The collaborator samples originated in the United States, Italy and Spain and spanned the acute and convalescent phases of COVID-19. Nearly every sample came with metadata listing a de-identified subject ID, COVID-19 status, age in years and sex. The samples were drawn from two sources: the first 160 participants of the ongoing ImmuneRACE study, and 1,254 subjects contributed by 6 global collaborators. The dataset comprised deeply sampled blood TCRbeta repertoires from subjects exposed to, actively infected with, or recovered from COVID-19. The repertoires were released in a freely available public database meant as a resource for research on the immune response to SARS-CoV-2. Where available, HLA class I and class II types were taken from metadata supplied by the sample provider and were not determined by assay-based typing. The prospective study material was composed of cDNA or gDNA derived from T cells, B-cell-depleted T cells, or PBMCs. General conclusions and limits of the study: The amount of clinical and demographic metadata varied by source and participant and was provided uncurated.

Looking up the germline V gene yields CDR1 KGHSH and CDR2 LQKENI. Trimming accounts for 4 bases at V and 5 bases at J, while the number of junction bases matched to no gene is 13. The CDR3 starts with the cysteine, ends with the phenylalanine, and has 16 residues. CDR3 DNA only is kept here, 48 bases in frame from base 1. Each collaborating institution followed its own protocols to collect whole blood in K2EDTA tubes. For TCRbeta analysis, collaborator samples were shipped as frozen whole blood, as isolated PBMCs, or as DNA extracted from either sample type. The immunoSEQ Assay, a bias-controlled multiplex PCR, was used to amplify TCRbeta CDR3 regions from genomic DNA. Under the source paper's analysis protocol: Nucleated cell counts per sample were estimated from amplification of reference gene primers within the assay. Sequence reads were collapsed and filtered to measure the absolute abundance of every unique TCRbeta CDR3 rearrangement. For each sample, productive Simpson clonality was calculated as the square root of Simpson's diversity index over productive rearrangements. Here the immuneACCESS table is served through TCRdb, limited to in-frame sequences with V and J called. Missing clones are a known gap in these copies; in checked studies unresolved V genes cover under half, and the rest lacks a known reason. The V and J calls and clone size come from that table; D and trimming were worked out from the DNA. This sample comprises 200,000 or so clones, around 86% of them detected only once. The ten largest clones capture about 6% of the sample.

Regarding this clone: Its binding antigen is unknown. The sample holds no much larger clone one base away, and base qualities are not on file.

The sample taken for sequencing was peripheral blood. The sequence is built from TRBV18 and TRBJ2-5, with TRBD2 identical over 7 junction bases. The TCR originated in an older man with acute or convalescent COVID-19. The bases are TGTGCCAGCTCACTTGACTCGGGAGGAGGGATGGAGACCCAGTACTTC. Its coded protein is CASSLDSGGGMETQYF.